This TCR beta chain was sequenced for a study of blood T cell repertoires in COVID-19. Study as a whole: Samples taken during acute and convalescent COVID-19 were collected in the United States, Italy and Spain. Sources were T cells, B-cell-depleted T cells, or PBMCs; the material itself was cDNA or gDNA.

Germline loops: CDR1 ENHRY, CDR2 SYGVKD. This CDR3 comprises 12 residues. The germline V and J ends were trimmed by 10 bases and 1 base, with 10 bases remaining between them. In the original analysis: Amplification with reference gene primers provided the estimates of nucleated cell counts. Measured with immunoSEQ multiplex PCR; TCRdb has only the in-frame clones, and not every one. Clone size and V and J calls were adopted from that table, with D and trimming inferred from the DNA. The table shows about 190,000 clones, with under 90% occurring only once. The chain carries TRBV10-3 and TRBJ1-1; a weak D match, TRBD1 (5 bases). The sequence was obtained from a man under 40 with active or convalescent COVID-19. The sample comprised peripheral blood. The DNA of the CDR3 is TGTGCCACCCAAGGACAGAACACTGAAGCTTTCTTT. The encoded protein is CATQGQNTEAFF.